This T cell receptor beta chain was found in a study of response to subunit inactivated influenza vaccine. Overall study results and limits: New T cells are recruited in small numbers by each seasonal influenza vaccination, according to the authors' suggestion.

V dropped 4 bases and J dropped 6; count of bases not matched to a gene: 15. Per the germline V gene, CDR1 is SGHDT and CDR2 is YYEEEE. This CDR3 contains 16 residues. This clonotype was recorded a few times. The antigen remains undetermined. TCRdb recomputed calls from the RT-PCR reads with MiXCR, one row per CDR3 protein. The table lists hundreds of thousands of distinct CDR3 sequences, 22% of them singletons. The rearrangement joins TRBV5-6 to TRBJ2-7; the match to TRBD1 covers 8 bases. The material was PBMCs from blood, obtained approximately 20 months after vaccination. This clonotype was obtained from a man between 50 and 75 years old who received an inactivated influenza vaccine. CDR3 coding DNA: TGTGCCAGCAGCAACCCGCACAGGGGGTTAGAGCTCGAGCAGTACTTC. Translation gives CASSNPHRGLELEQYF.